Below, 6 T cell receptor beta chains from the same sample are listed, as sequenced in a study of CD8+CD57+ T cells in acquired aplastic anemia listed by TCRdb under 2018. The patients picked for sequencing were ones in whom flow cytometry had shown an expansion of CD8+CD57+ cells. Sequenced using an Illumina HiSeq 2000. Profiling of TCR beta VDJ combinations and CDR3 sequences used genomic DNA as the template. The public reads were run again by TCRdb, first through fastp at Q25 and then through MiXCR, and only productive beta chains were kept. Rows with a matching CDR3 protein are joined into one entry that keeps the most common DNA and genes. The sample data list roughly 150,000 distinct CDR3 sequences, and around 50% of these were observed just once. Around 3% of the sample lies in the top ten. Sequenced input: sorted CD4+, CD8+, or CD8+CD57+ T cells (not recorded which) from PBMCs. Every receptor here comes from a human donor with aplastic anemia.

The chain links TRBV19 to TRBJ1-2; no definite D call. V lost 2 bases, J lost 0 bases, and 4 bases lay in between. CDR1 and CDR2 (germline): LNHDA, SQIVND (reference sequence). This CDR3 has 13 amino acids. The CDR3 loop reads CASSISTNYGYTF. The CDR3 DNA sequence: TGTGCCAGTAGTATAAGTACTAACTATGGCTACACCTTC.

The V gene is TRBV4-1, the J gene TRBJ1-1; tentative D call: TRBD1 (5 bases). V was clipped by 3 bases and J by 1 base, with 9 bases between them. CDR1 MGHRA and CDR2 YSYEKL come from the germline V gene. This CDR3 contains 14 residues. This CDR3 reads CASSHPTANTEAFF. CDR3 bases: TGCGCCAGCAGCCACCCGACAGCGAACACTGAAGCTTTCTTT.

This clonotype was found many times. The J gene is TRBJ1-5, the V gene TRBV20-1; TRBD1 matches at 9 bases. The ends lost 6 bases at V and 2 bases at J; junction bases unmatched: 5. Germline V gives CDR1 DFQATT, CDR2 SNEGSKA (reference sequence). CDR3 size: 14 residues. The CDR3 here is CSARTGVRNQPQHF. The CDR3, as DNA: TGCAGTGCCAGGACAGGGGTTCGCAATCAGCCCCAGCATTTT.

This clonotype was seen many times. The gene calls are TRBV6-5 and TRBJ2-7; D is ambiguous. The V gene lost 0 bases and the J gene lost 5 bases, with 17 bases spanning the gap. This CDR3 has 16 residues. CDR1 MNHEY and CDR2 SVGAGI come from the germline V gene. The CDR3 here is CASSYSITQYWNEQYF. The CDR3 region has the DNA TGTGCCAGCAGTTACTCGATTACTCAATATTGGAACGAGCAGTACTTC.

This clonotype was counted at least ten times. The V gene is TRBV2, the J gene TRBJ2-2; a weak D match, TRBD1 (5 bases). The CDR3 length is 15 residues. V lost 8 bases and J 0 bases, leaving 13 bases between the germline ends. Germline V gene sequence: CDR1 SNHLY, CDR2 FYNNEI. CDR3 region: CASCNAGTNTGELFF. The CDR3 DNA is TGTGCCAGCTGTAACGCAGGGACGAACACCGGGGAGCTGTTTTTT.

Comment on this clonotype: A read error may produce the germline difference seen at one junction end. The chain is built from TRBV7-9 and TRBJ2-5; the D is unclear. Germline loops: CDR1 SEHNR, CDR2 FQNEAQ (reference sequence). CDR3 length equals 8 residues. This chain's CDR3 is CARRTGCF. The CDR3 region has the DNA TGTGCCAGGCGGACCGGGTGCTTC.